This is a list of T cell receptor beta chains from one sample in a study of blood T cell repertoires in COVID-19. Profiled with immunoSEQ multiplex PCR; TCRdb holds only in-frame clones, not every one. The table lists some 190,000 clones, around 83% of them singletons, with around 25% in the top ten. The material sequenced was PBMCs or T cells enriched from blood (not recorded which). Source of these receptors: a woman aged 35 to 49 in a cohort exposed to, infected with or recovered from COVID-19 (not recorded which). Each CDR3 is given with its conserved first and last residue. Fields, in order: clone size, J gene, D gene, V gene, CDR3 protein, CDR3 DNA. D genes are given only for firm matches. A clone size is listed for some rows: how often the clone was seen (once, few, many), or a class if it is expanded.

abundance: NA
j_gene: TRBJ1-5
d_gene: NA
v_gene: TRBV5-8
CDR3aa: CASSLGIAGNQPQHF
CDR3nt: TGTGCCAGCAGCTTGGGTATCGCAGGGAATCAGCCCCAGCATTTT

abundance: NA
j_gene: TRBJ2-1
d_gene: TRBD1
v_gene: TRBV6-1
CDR3aa: CASSEWDREQFF
CDR3nt: TGTGCCAGCAGTGAGTGGGACAGGGAGCAGTTCTTC

abundance: NA
j_gene: TRBJ1-4
d_gene: NA
v_gene: TRBV28
CDR3aa: CASGRTNEKLFF
CDR3nt: TGTGCCAGCGGACGGACAAATGAAAAACTGTTTTTT

abundance: NA
j_gene: TRBJ2-5
d_gene: NA
v_gene: TRBV5-1
CDR3aa: CASSLAGNQETQYF
CDR3nt: TGCGCCAGCAGCTTGGCAGGGAATCAAGAGACCCAGTACTTC

abundance: NA
j_gene: TRBJ2-5
d_gene: TRBD2
v_gene: TRBV7-2
CDR3aa: CASSLAGGWSETQYF
CDR3nt: TGTGCCAGCAGCTTAGCGGGAGGGTGGTCAGAGACCCAGTACTTC

abundance: once
j_gene: TRBJ2-3
d_gene: NA
v_gene: TRBV5-8
CDR3aa: CASSQLLGYEDTQYF
CDR3nt: TGTGCCAGCAGCCAGCTACTAGGATATGAAGATACGCAGTATTTT

abundance: NA
j_gene: TRBJ1-2
d_gene: NA
v_gene: TRBV7-6
CDR3aa: CASSSNLAGRDGYTF
CDR3nt: TGTGCCAGCAGCTCAAACCTAGCTGGGAGGGATGGCTACACCTTC

abundance: NA
j_gene: TRBJ1-2
d_gene: TRBD1
v_gene: TRBV4-1
CDR3aa: CASSLTTGEAYGYTF
CDR3nt: TGCGCCAGCAGCCTAACGACAGGGGAGGCCTATGGCTACACCTTC

abundance: NA
j_gene: TRBJ2-2
d_gene: NA
v_gene: TRBV4-2
CDR3aa: CASGGLSNGELFF
CDR3nt: TGTGCCAGCGGGGGACTCAGCAACGGGGAGCTGTTTTTT

abundance: NA
j_gene: TRBJ2-1
d_gene: TRBD2
v_gene: TRBV5-1
CDR3aa: CASSATSGVLYNEQFF
CDR3nt: TGCGCCAGCAGCGCGACTAGCGGGGTCCTCTACAATGAGCAGTTCTTC

abundance: NA
j_gene: TRBJ1-1
d_gene: NA
v_gene: TRBV2
CDR3aa: CASSEGGAVTPNTEAFF
CDR3nt: TGTGCCAGCAGTGAAGGTGGGGCAGTTACTCCGAACACTGAAGCTTTCTTT

abundance: NA
j_gene: TRBJ2-4
d_gene: TRBD2
v_gene: TRBV24-1
CDR3aa: CATSPLDAGAAKNIQYF
CDR3nt: TGTGCCACCAGCCCCTTGGATGCGGGAGCGGCCAAAAACATTCAGTACTTC

abundance: NA
j_gene: TRBJ2-1
d_gene: NA
v_gene: TRBV27
CDR3aa: CASSLLAFGDEQFF
CDR3nt: TGTGCCAGCAGTTTACTAGCGTTCGGCGATGAGCAGTTCTTC

abundance: NA
j_gene: TRBJ2-5
d_gene: NA
v_gene: TRBV4-2
CDR3aa: CASSQDGALETQYF
CDR3nt: TGTGCCAGCAGCCAAGATGGGGCCTTGGAGACCCAGTACTTC

abundance: NA
j_gene: TRBJ2-2
d_gene: NA
v_gene: TRBV9
CDR3aa: CASSASTGQLSGELFF
CDR3nt: TGTGCCAGCAGCGCGTCGACGGGACAACTCTCCGGGGAGCTGTTTTTT

abundance: NA
j_gene: TRBJ2-3
d_gene: NA
v_gene: TRBV7-2
CDR3aa: CASSLEGWGLRTDTQYF
CDR3nt: TGTGCCAGCAGCTTAGAAGGGTGGGGGCTTCGCACAGATACGCAGTATTTT

abundance: few
j_gene: TRBJ1-5
d_gene: TRBD1
v_gene: TRBV7-9
CDR3aa: CASSSGQGLHF
CDR3nt: TGTGCCAGCAGCTCGGGACAGGGCCTACATTTT

abundance: many
j_gene: TRBJ2-2
d_gene: TRBD2
v_gene: TRBV7-2
CDR3aa: CASRERGGYTGELFF
CDR3nt: TGTGCCAGCAGAGAGCGGGGGGGCTACACCGGGGAGCTGTTTTTT

abundance: once
j_gene: TRBJ2-7
d_gene: TRBD1
v_gene: TRBV6-5
CDR3aa: CASHRVTGGSYEQYF
CDR3nt: TGTGCCAGCCATAGAGTGACAGGGGGCTCCTACGAGCAGTACTTC

abundance: once
j_gene: TRBJ2-7
d_gene: NA
v_gene: TRBV16
CDR3aa: CASSQSEGAYEQYF
CDR3nt: TGTGCCAGCAGCCAGTCGGAGGGCGCCTACGAGCAGTACTTC

abundance: NA
j_gene: TRBJ2-1
d_gene: TRBD2
v_gene: TRBV11-3
CDR3aa: CASSFPTSRYNEQFF
CDR3nt: TGTGCCAGCAGCTTCCCGACTAGCAGATACAATGAGCAGTTCTTC

abundance: NA
j_gene: TRBJ2-3
d_gene: TRBD2
v_gene: TRBV9
CDR3aa: CASSVSGSGTDTQYF
CDR3nt: TGTGCCAGCAGCGTCAGCGGGAGCGGCACAGATACGCAGTATTTT

abundance: NA
j_gene: TRBJ1-1
d_gene: NA
v_gene: TRBV2
CDR3aa: CASSGLTMNTEAFF
CDR3nt: TGTGCCAGCAGTGGCCTAACCATGAACACTGAAGCTTTCTTT

abundance: NA
j_gene: TRBJ2-1
d_gene: TRBD2
v_gene: TRBV7-9
CDR3aa: CASSVGLAGGMGYNEQFF
CDR3nt: TGTGCCAGCAGCGTGGGACTAGCGGGAGGGATGGGGTACAATGAGCAGTTCTTC

abundance: NA
j_gene: TRBJ2-1
d_gene: TRBD2
v_gene: TRBV14
CDR3aa: CASSHLAGGPNEQFF
CDR3nt: TGTGCCAGCAGCCACTTAGCGGGAGGGCCTAATGAGCAGTTCTTC

abundance: NA
j_gene: TRBJ1-6
d_gene: TRBD1
v_gene: TRBV12-3/TRBV12-4
CDR3aa: CASSFLDRGTLHF
CDR3nt: TGTGCCAGCAGTTTCCTCGACAGGGGGACCCTCCACTTT

abundance: NA
j_gene: TRBJ2-7
d_gene: NA
v_gene: TRBV19
CDR3aa: CASSIGLEVYEQYF
CDR3nt: TGTGCCAGTAGTATCGGGTTAGAGGTCTACGAGCAGTACTTC

abundance: NA
j_gene: TRBJ1-2
d_gene: TRBD1
v_gene: TRBV9
CDR3aa: CASSTTGTGTDGYTF
CDR3nt: TGTGCCAGCAGCACAACCGGGACAGGGACGGATGGCTACACCTTC